Given below is one T cell receptor (beta chain) in context. V lost 2 bases to trimming and J lost 6 bases, with 14 bases between them. Germline V gives CDR1 LNHDA, CDR2 SQIVND (reference sequence). CDR3 size: 15 residues. The data originate from a study of blood T cell repertoires in COVID-19. The protocol was immunoSEQ multiplex PCR, while the TCRdb copy is restricted to in-frame clones and leaves out a portion. The data show tens of thousands of clones, about 80% seen once. The V and J genes are TRBV19 and TRBJ2-1, with D maybe TRBD1 (5 bases). This sequence was found in a woman aged 55-75 years with acute or convalescent COVID-19. The sequenced material came from peripheral blood. In DNA form, the CDR3 reads TGTGCCAGTAGTATACTGCAGGATGGGGCCAATGAGCAGTTCTTC. This sequence encodes CASSILQDGANEQFF.